One and the same sample provided the 22 T cell receptor beta chains below, sequenced in a study of cytotoxic CD8 clonotypes in ibrutinib-treated CLL (dated by TCRdb to about 2021). The intended sense of this specimen's time point label: about twelve months on ibrutinib. Receptor libraries were prepared by the immunoSEQ multiplex PCR assay. Held by TCRdb, this immuneACCESS table contains in-frame sequences only and omits some clones. Under half of the omission traces to an unresolved V gene where checked; the cause of the rest is unknown. Across this sample there are some 150,000 clones, with around three quarters seen only once. 10% to 15% of the sample rests with the top ten. The sample was PBMCs, taken after 12 months of ibrutinib treatment. Receptors originate from a human donor with chronic lymphocytic leukemia.

This chain links TRBV9 with TRBJ2-1; D gene ambiguous. Deletions cut 0 bases from V and 2 bases from J, with 12 bases between. The CDR3 spans 16 residues. Germline CDR1 and CDR2: SGDLS and YYNGEE. The CDR3 coding sequence is TGTGCCAGCAGCGTAGATCCAGCCACTGCCTACAATGAGCAGTTCTTC. Its protein is CASSVDPATAYNEQFF.

The chain carries TRBV11-3 and TRBJ2-7, with 7 nucleotides matching TRBD1. Trimming took 4 bases from V and 3 from J; bases not matched to a gene: 6. The CDR3 spans 14 residues. Germline-derived CDR1 and CDR2 are SGHNT and YENEEA. The CDR3 bases are TGTGCCAGCAGCTCGACAGGGAATTTCTACGAGCAGTACTTC. It codes for CASSSTGNFYEQYF.

This clone showed up just once. The rearrangement joins TRBV19 to TRBJ2-7, with 7 bases identical to TRBD2. V gave up 2 bases and J gave up 5 bases; unmatched junction bases: 18. The germline gives CDR1 LNHDA, CDR2 SQIVND (reference sequence). The CDR3 totals 18 residues. The CDR3 loop is CASSIFPRRGEGHHEQYF. The CDR3 coding sequence is TGTGCCAGTAGTATATTCCCCCGTCGGGGGGAGGGCCACCACGAGCAGTACTTC.

This chain connects TRBV5-1 to TRBJ2-2; tentative D call: TRBD2 (8 bases). This CDR3 spans 15 amino acids. Deletions cut 4 bases from V and 7 bases from J, with 17 bases between. Germline loops: CDR1 SGHRS, CDR2 YFSETQ. The CDR3 reads CASSQGGLEVGELFF. CDR3 coding DNA: TGCGCCAGCAGCCAGGGGGGACTAGAGGTCGGGGAGCTGTTTTTT.

Only a few counts were recorded for this clone. The chain has TRBV4-1 and TRBJ1-2; 7 bases line up with TRBD1. Per the germline V gene, CDR1 is MGHRA and CDR2 is YSYEKL. This CDR3 contains 14 residues. V was clipped by 2 bases and J by 6 bases; unmatched bases: 6. The CDR3 loop is CASSQRGQQNGYTF. The CDR3 DNA is TGCGCCAGCAGCCAAAGGGGGCAACAAAATGGCTACACCTTC.

This chain links TRBV27 with TRBJ2-2; 7 bases line up with TRBD1. The CDR3 loop spans 15 amino acids. From germline, CDR1 is MNHEY and CDR2 SMNVEV (reference sequence). V lost 5 bases, J lost 6 bases, and 9 bases stayed unmatched. CDR3 DNA sequence: TGTGCCAGCAGTGTGACAGGGTTGGGTCCCGGGGAGCTGTTTTTT. It is translated as CASSVTGLGPGELFF.

This rearrangement joins TRBV5-4 to TRBJ2-7; perhaps TRBD2 as D (6 bases). Per the germline V gene, CDR1 is SGHNT and CDR2 is YYREEE (reference sequence). The CDR3 is 13 residues long. Trimming took 6 bases from V and 6 from J, leaving 16 bases between them. The CDR3 sequence: CASMKGVEGEQYF. The CDR3 DNA follows: TGTGCCAGCATGAAGGGAGTGGAGGGCGAGCAGTACTTC.

The V and J genes are TRBV7-2 and TRBJ1-5; no definite D call. Trimming cost V 7 bases and J 3 bases, with 7 bases left between them. Germline CDR1 reads SGHTA; CDR2 reads FQGNSA. The CDR3 is 12 residues long. The CDR3 nucleotides are TGTGCCAGCACCCGGTACAATCAGCCCCAGCATTTT. Translated, it gives CASTRYNQPQHF.

The CDR3 loop is CASSPARLVPSYEQYF. DNA of the CDR3: TGTGCCAGCAGCCCCGCCCGCCTGGTGCCTTCCTACGAGCAGTACTTC. The chain joins TRBV7-8 to TRBJ2-7; D not resolved. CDR1 is SGHVS and CDR2 is FQNEAQ in the germline V gene. The CDR3 spans 16 residues. V lost 5 bases to trimming and J lost 1 base, with 18 bases between them.

The chain combines TRBV5-4 with TRBJ2-1; TRBD2 matches at 12 bases. The CDR3 is 15 amino acids. Trimming removed 5 bases from V and 10 bases from J; junction bases left unmatched: 10. Per germline, CDR1 SGHNT and CDR2 YYREEE (reference sequence). The CDR3 DNA reads TGTGCCAGCAGGGTTGCGGGACTAGCGGGCCGGGAGCAGTTCTTC. The encoded protein is CASRVAGLAGREQFF.

This clone was detected only once. The chain combines TRBV2 with TRBJ2-1, with 9 bases matching TRBD2. With V trimmed by 10 bases and J by 10 bases, 17 bases remained unmatched. The CDR3 is 15 residues long. The germline CDR1 and CDR2 sequences are SNHLY and FYNNEI. The CDR3 nucleotides are TGTGCCACCGGATGGGGGTCTAGCGGGATTGGGGAGCAGTTCTTC. It translates to CATGWGSSGIGEQFF.

This clone was detected only a few times. The chain carries TRBV27 and TRBJ2-5, with D unresolved. There are 11 residues in the CDR3. CDR1 is MNHEY, CDR2 SMNVEV, per germline (reference sequence). Trimming cost V 3 bases and J 4 bases, with 3 bases left between them. CDR3 bases: TGTGCCAGCAGTTTGGGAGAGACCCAGTACTTC. This sequence encodes CASSLGETQYF.

The chain couples TRBV19 to TRBJ2-5; D is possibly TRBD1 or TRBD2 (6 bases each). CDR3 size: 16 residues. Germline assignment: CDR1 LNHDA and CDR2 SQIVND (reference sequence). The V gene lost 3 bases and the J gene lost 5 bases, with 19 bases spanning the gap. Here the CDR3 reads CASSISGASIGETQYF. The CDR3 bases are TGTGCCAGTAGTATCTCGGGGGCCTCAATTGGGGAGACCCAGTACTTC.

Only one count was recorded for this clone. DNA of the CDR3: TGCGCCAGCAGCCACGTTAGGCGTAGTACCACAGATACGCAGTATTTT. Translating gives CASSHVRRSTTDTQYF. The rearrangement uses TRBV4-1 and TRBJ2-3, with no clear D. Germline loops: CDR1 MGHRA, CDR2 YSYEKL. V was pared by 3 bases and J by 2 bases, with 15 bases between. The CDR3 runs 16 residues.

The V and J genes are TRBV7-9 and TRBJ2-7, with D possibly being TRBD1 (7 bases). Germline CDR1 SEHNR, CDR2 FQNEAQ (reference sequence). Trimming removed 4 bases at V and 4 bases at J, with 14 bases between. The CDR3 runs 14 residues. DNA for the CDR3: TGTGCCAGCAGCTGGCAGGGGGGAGTATACGAGCAGTACTTC. Protein sequence: CASSWQGGVYEQYF.

V usage is TRBV19 and J usage is TRBJ1-2, with D tentatively TRBD1 (6 bases). The CDR3 runs to 13 residues. V was pared by 10 bases and J by 0 bases, with 12 bases between. Germline assignment: CDR1 LNHDA and CDR2 SQIVND (reference sequence). CDR3 residues: CATHRTANYGYTF. The CDR3 region has the DNA TGTGCCACACACCGGACAGCTAACTATGGCTACACCTTC.

V and J are TRBV30 and TRBJ2-1; D is possibly TRBD1 or TRBD2 (6 bases each). In germline, CDR1 is GTSNPN, CDR2 SVGIG (reference sequence). V lost 8 bases and J 0 bases, leaving 17 bases between the germline ends. The CDR3 contains 15 residues. The CDR3 DNA is TGTGCCGCAATCGGGGGCTTTTCCTCCTACAATGAGCAGTTCTTC. Its protein product is CAAIGGFSSYNEQFF.

This sequence joins TRBV27 and TRBJ1-1; possible D gene TRBD1, 6 bases. The CDR3 spans 16 residues. CDR1 and CDR2 (germline): MNHEY, SMNVEV (reference sequence). V was cut by 6 bases and J by 0 bases, with 17 bases left in between. The CDR3 loop is CASRSQGTWMNTEAFF. For the CDR3, the DNA is TGTGCCAGCAGGTCCCAGGGGACCTGGATGAACACTGAAGCTTTCTTT.

The chain joins TRBV4-3 to TRBJ2-6; D is unclear. V lost 0 bases and J 4 bases, leaving 13 bases between the germline ends. CDR3 size: 17 residues. In germline, CDR1 is LGHNA, CDR2 YSLEER. CDR3 residues: CASSQDTWRTGANVLTF. CDR3 coding DNA: TGCGCCAGCAGCCAAGATACGTGGCGAACCGGGGCCAACGTCCTGACTTTC.

V gene TRBV28 combines with J gene TRBJ1-2; D uncertain. The CDR3 is made up of 12 amino acids. Trimming shortened V by 5 bases and J by 1 base, and 5 bases separated the two germline ends. Germline-derived CDR1 and CDR2 are MDHEN and SYDVKM. The DNA for the CDR3 is TGTGCCAGCAGTCCCTATAACTATGGCTACACCTTC. This codes for CASSPYNYGYTF.

This chain connects TRBV19 to TRBJ1-2; D not certain. Germline V lookup: CDR1 LNHDA, CDR2 SQIVND (reference sequence). The CDR3 loop spans 15 amino acids. V lost 0 bases to trimming and J lost 3 bases, with 11 bases between them. CDR3 residues: CASSIDLEAHYGYTF. The DNA of the CDR3 is TGTGCCAGTAGTATAGATCTCGAGGCCCACTATGGCTACACCTTC. The whole variable domain, filled in from reference TRBV19 and TRBJ1-2, reads DGGITQSPKYLFRKEGQNVTLSCEQNLNHDAMYWYRQDPGQGLRLIYYSQIVNDFQKGDIAEGYSVSREKKESFPLTVTSAQKNPTAFYLCASSIDLEAHYGYTFGSGTRLTVV.

This rearrangement joins TRBV30 to TRBJ2-5, with 13 bases matching TRBD2. Germline lookup yields CDR1 GTSNPN and CDR2 SVGIG (reference sequence). V trimming: 3 bases; J trimming: 5 bases; junction bases outside the gene matches: 9. The CDR3 sequence is 16 residues long. The CDR3 here is CAWRLAGGSPGETQYF. DNA of the CDR3: TGTGCCTGGAGACTAGCGGGAGGGTCCCCCGGGGAGACCCAGTACTTC.